This record looks at one T cell receptor (beta chain) sequence and its context. No antigen is known for it. V lost 6 bases to trimming and J lost 9 bases, with 11 bases between them. CDR1 is MNHEY and CDR2 is SVGAGI in the germline V gene. The CDR3 has 12 amino acids. Profiled with immunoSEQ multiplex PCR; TCRdb holds only in-frame clones, not every one. The sample includes under 300,000 clones, around three quarters seen only once; the top ten take 15% to 19%. The data belong to a study of cytotoxic CD8 clonotypes in ibrutinib-treated CLL. Study-level background: Researchers reported about a dozen relapsed/refractory and roughly 14 treatment-naive patients, 17 to 18 of them IGHV unmutated. Mean productive templates were around 260,000; mean productive rearrangements were around 91,000. Study results and limitations: Sustained-remission and progressing patients' sampling times differed. Clonality rose at ibrutinib response and fell back toward baseline at progression.

The rearrangement uses TRBV6-5 and TRBJ1-4; the D is unclear. The source of this sequence is a human donor with chronic lymphocytic leukemia. This material consisted of PBMCs, taken after 24 months of ibrutinib treatment. CDR3 residues: CASSPTRQKLFF. For the CDR3, the DNA is TGTGCCAGCAGCCCGACCAGGCAAAAACTGTTTTTT.